A selection of T cell receptor beta chains follows, all from one sample in a study of cytomegalovirus exposure and HLA in healthy donors. Clones were sequenced by immunoSEQ multiplex PCR, and TCRdb holds only the in-frame ones, with some missing. The table records 150,000 to 200,000 clones, 70% to 80% of them present only once. The sample taken for sequencing was PBMCs. Source of these receptors: a man aged 55 to 70 in good health and CMV-seronegative. CDR3s include the opening cysteine and the closing phenylalanine or tryptophan. Fields, in order: clone size, V gene, J gene, D gene, CDR3 protein, CDR3 DNA. D genes are given only for firm matches. Some rows mark clone size as missing; the rest say once, few, many or name a class of expanded clone.

-	TRBV11-2	TRBJ2-5	-	CASSLGTEQETQYF	TGTGCCAGCAGCTTAGGTACAGAACAAGAGACCCAGTACTTC
once	TRBV30	TRBJ1-2	-	CAWGQRGSDGYTF	TGTGCCTGGGGGCAGCGGGGGTCCGATGGCTACACCTTC
-	TRBV28	TRBJ1-4	TRBD1	CASTPTGKAEFEKLFF	TGTGCCAGCACCCCGACAGGGAAGGCTGAGTTTGAAAAACTGTTTTTT
-	TRBV5-4	TRBJ1-1	-	CASSLGGNMNTEAFF	TGTGCCAGCAGCTTGGGGGGCAATATGAACACTGAAGCTTTCTTT
-	TRBV11-3	TRBJ2-3	TRBD2	CASSPGGDADTQYF	TGTGCCAGCAGCCCGGGGGGTGATGCAGATACGCAGTATTTT
-	TRBV5-1	TRBJ2-2	-	CASSLAGGTGELFF	TGCGCCAGCAGCTTGGCCGGAGGAACCGGGGAGCTGTTTTTT
-	TRBV2	TRBJ2-3	TRBD1	CASRDRGQDTQYF	TGTGCCAGCCGGGACAGGGGGCAAGATACGCAGTATTTT
-	TRBV15	TRBJ2-5	TRBD2	CATSRDGTSGRSETQYF	TGTGCCACCAGCAGAGATGGGACTAGCGGGAGATCTGAGACCCAGTACTTC
-	TRBV11-2	TRBJ2-7	TRBD2	CASSPLASGVSSEQYF	TGTGCCAGCAGCCCCCTTGCTAGCGGGGTATCTAGCGAGCAGTACTTC
few	TRBV6-5	TRBJ1-5	-	CASSFDRYSNQPQHF	TGTGCCAGCAGCTTTGACAGGTATAGCAATCAGCCCCAGCATTTT
-	TRBV27	TRBJ1-5	-	CASSLNRNSNQPQHF	TGTGCCAGCAGTTTAAACAGGAATAGCAATCAGCCCCAGCATTTT
-	TRBV11-3	TRBJ2-1	-	CASSPTWTDSSYNEQFF	TGTGCCAGCAGCCCTACTTGGACAGACAGCTCCTACAATGAGCAGTTCTTC
-	TRBV5-6	TRBJ1-6	TRBD1	CASSLAGTGASPLNF	TGTGCCAGCAGCTTGGCCGGGACAGGGGCTTCACCCCTCAACTTT
-	TRBV5-6	TRBJ2-1	TRBD2	CASSSSLAGAYNEQFF	TGTGCCAGCAGCTCGTCCCTAGCGGGGGCCTACAATGAGCAGTTCTTC
-	TRBV10-3	TRBJ2-7	TRBD1	CAISERQGSSYEQYF	TGTGCCATCAGTGAAAGACAGGGCAGCTCCTACGAGCAGTACTTC
-	TRBV4-1	TRBJ1-1	-	CASSQDFQNTEAFF	TGCGCCAGCAGCCAAGATTTCCAGAACACTGAAGCTTTCTTT
once	TRBV19	TRBJ1-4	-	CASSAPSGATNEKLFF	TGTGCCAGTAGTGCCCCCTCAGGGGCAACTAATGAAAAACTGTTTTTT
-	TRBV27	TRBJ1-2	TRBD1	CASRTGSNGYTF	TGTGCCAGCAGGACAGGGTCCAATGGCTACACCTTC
-	TRBV19	TRBJ2-1	TRBD1	CASRGDRGPLSYNEQFF	TGTGCCTCCCGTGGGGACAGGGGGCCATTATCCTACAATGAGCAGTTCTTC
-	TRBV10-3	TRBJ2-1	-	CAISESRGFNEQFF	TGTGCCATCAGTGAGAGCCGGGGTTTTAATGAGCAGTTCTTC
-	TRBV6-1	TRBJ1-5	TRBD1	CASTAGTGGDQPQHF	TGTGCCAGCACTGCCGGGACAGGGGGGGATCAGCCCCAGCATTTT
few	TRBV4-3	TRBJ1-1	-	CASSQGAWRNTEAFF	TGCGCCAGCAGCCAAGGGGCGTGGCGGAACACTGAAGCTTTCTTT
-	TRBV28	TRBJ1-4	TRBD1	CASSFPGGGEKLFF	TGTGCCAGCAGTTTCCCAGGGGGAGGTGAAAAACTGTTTTTT
-	TRBV9	TRBJ2-1	TRBD1	CASSVGQGGYNEQFF	TGTGCCAGCAGCGTCGGACAGGGTGGCTACAATGAGCAGTTCTTC
-	TRBV4-1	TRBJ2-1	TRBD2	CASSQESGLAGDTKFF	TGCGCCAGCAGCCAAGAGTCTGGGCTAGCGGGAGACACCAAGTTCTTC
-	TRBV4-1	TRBJ2-1	-	CASSQVGYEQFF	TGCGCCAGCAGCCAAGTGGGCTATGAGCAGTTCTTC
-	TRBV6-4	TRBJ1-1	TRBD1	CASKIETGPNTEAFF	TGTGCCAGCAAGATAGAGACAGGGCCCAACACTGAAGCTTTCTTT
-	TRBV10-3	TRBJ1-1	-	CAIRDDRKSTEAFF	TGTGCCATCAGGGACGACAGGAAGAGCACTGAAGCTTTCTTT
-	TRBV29-1	TRBJ2-2	TRBD2	CSVVEREGKSNTGELFF	TGCAGCGTTGTGGAGCGGGAGGGTAAATCGAACACCGGGGAGCTGTTTTTT
few	TRBV28	TRBJ2-2	TRBD1	CASSSLRDRAVLGELFF	TGTGCCAGCAGTTCCCTCCGGGACAGGGCTGTGCTCGGGGAGCTGTTTTTT
-	TRBV7-2	TRBJ2-1	TRBD2	CASSLAGTSAGNEQFF	TGTGCCAGCAGCTTAGCTGGGACTAGCGCGGGAAATGAGCAGTTCTTC
-	TRBV19	TRBJ1-1	-	CASSMNSNTEAFF	TGTGCCAGTAGTATGAACAGCAACACTGAAGCTTTCTTT
-	TRBV6-6	TRBJ1-4	TRBD1	CASSPGTGVGKLFF	TGTGCCAGCAGTCCCGGGACAGGGGTGGGAAAACTGTTTTTT
-	TRBV19	TRBJ1-2	-	CASKRDRGYTF	TGTGCCAGTAAGAGGGATAGGGGCTACACCTTC
-	TRBV2	TRBJ2-7	TRBD2	CASSEGSGSRHEQYF	TGTGCCAGCAGTGAGGGAAGCGGGAGTAGGCACGAGCAGTACTTC
-	TRBV5-1	TRBJ1-1	-	CASSKVQGASTEAFF	TGCGCCAGCAGTAAGGTGCAAGGAGCAAGCACTGAAGCTTTCTTT
-	TRBV23-1	TRBJ2-1	-	CASLDPGQGSYNEQFF	TGCGCCAGCCTTGACCCCGGGCAGGGCTCCTACAATGAGCAGTTCTTC
few	TRBV2	TRBJ2-1	TRBD2	CASSKAGSSYNEQFF	TGTGCCAGCAGCAAAGCGGGAAGCTCCTACAATGAGCAGTTCTTC
-	TRBV5-1	TRBJ2-2	-	CASSLAWQGGTGELFF	TGCGCCAGCAGCTTGGCCTGGCAGGGTGGCACCGGGGAGCTGTTTTTT
-	TRBV18	TRBJ1-6	-	CASSPLPTPYNSPLHF	TGTGCCAGCTCACCTCTCCCGACACCTTATAATTCACCCCTCCACTTT
-	TRBV2	TRBJ1-4	-	CASRARNLRGEKLFF	TGTGCCAGCAGGGCTCGAAATCTTCGGGGTGAAAAACTGTTTTTT
-	TRBV7-6	TRBJ1-4	TRBD1	CASSLGYGQGREKLFF	TGTGCCAGCAGCTTAGGTTACGGACAGGGGCGTGAAAAACTGTTTTTT
few	TRBV7-9	TRBJ1-1	TRBD1	CASSPAPIFTGANTEAFF	TGTGCCAGCAGCCCAGCCCCTATTTTTACAGGGGCGAACACTGAAGCTTTCTTT
-	TRBV10-1	TRBJ1-2	TRBD1	CASSESGQAYGYTF	TGCGCCAGCAGTGAGTCCGGACAGGCCTATGGCTACACCTTC
-	TRBV6-5	TRBJ2-7	TRBD1	CASTPTGGYEQYF	TGTGCCAGCACCCCCACAGGGGGTTACGAGCAGTACTTC
-	TRBV28	TRBJ2-5	-	CASREGSTSGWETQYF	TGTGCCAGCAGGGAAGGGAGCACTTCGGGGTGGGAGACCCAGTACTTC
-	TRBV18	TRBJ2-5	TRBD1	CASSLPGTEQETQYF	TGTGCCAGCTCACTCCCCGGGACAGAACAAGAGACCCAGTACTTC
-	TRBV10-1	TRBJ2-7	TRBD1	CASSDPDRGSYEQYF	TGCGCCAGCAGTGACCCGGACAGGGGGTCCTACGAGCAGTACTTC
few	TRBV27	TRBJ1-5	-	CASSFQGNNQPQHF	TGTGCCAGCAGTTTCCAGGGGAACAATCAGCCCCAGCATTTT
-	TRBV9	TRBJ2-7	-	CASSRTAESSYEQYF	TGTGCCAGCAGCCGGACAGCCGAGAGCTCCTACGAGCAGTACTTC
-	TRBV2	TRBJ2-2	-	CASSDRAASTGELFF	TGTGCCAGCAGTGACAGGGCCGCGAGCACCGGGGAGCTGTTTTTT
-	TRBV6-4	TRBJ1-3	TRBD1	CASSAPTGSESGNTIYF	TGTGCCAGCAGTGCTCCGACAGGGAGTGAATCTGGAAACACCATATATTTT
-	TRBV18	TRBJ1-2	-	CASSRDTANYGYTF	TGTGCCAGCTCACGGGACACAGCTAACTATGGCTACACCTTC
few	TRBV5-1	TRBJ1-2	-	CASSSTAGFYGYTF	TGCGCCAGCAGCTCGACAGCGGGTTTCTATGGCTACACCTTC
-	TRBV19	TRBJ1-1	-	CASSPDGGNTEAFF	TGTGCCAGTAGTCCCGACGGGGGGAACACTGAAGCTTTCTTT
-	TRBV12-5	TRBJ2-5	TRBD2	CASGLVGLAGSSSETQYF	TGTGCTAGTGGTTTGGTAGGGTTAGCGGGAAGCTCGTCAGAGACCCAGTACTTC
-	TRBV5-4	TRBJ2-5	-	CASSPPGDFQETQYF	TGTGCCAGCAGCCCCCCCGGAGACTTCCAAGAGACCCAGTACTTC